The present T cell receptor (beta chain) was sequenced within a study of cytomegalovirus exposure and HLA in healthy donors. In the PCR, 60 Vbeta and 13 Jbeta primers were used. Clones were read by immunoSEQ multiplex PCR, and TCRdb kept only the in-frame ones, dropping some. The sample has over 95,000 clones; around 70% are singletons. Looked up from germline, CDR1 is MNHEY and CDR2 is SMNVEV (reference sequence). The CDR3 consists of 16 residues. The ends were cut back, 4 bases at V and 13 bases at J, with 25 bases in the middle. This clone was observed a handful of times. Sequencing input: PBMCs. The chain joins TRBV27 to TRBJ2-2; a weak D match, TRBD1 (5 bases). The source of this sequence is a woman in her 40s in good health and CMV-seropositive. CDR3 amino acids: CASSSLGRGVLVGLFF. The CDR3 DNA reads TGTGCCAGCAGTTCCCTGGGAAGGGGCGTGTTAGTTGGGCTGTTTTTT.